The TCR beta chain under discussion was sequenced for a study of shared clonotypes between healthy human individuals (dated by TCRdb to 2018 to 2021). Regarding the complete study: Three men and a couple of women, aged 18 to 49 years, made up the cohort. To increase sequencing depth and limit assay-specific biases, TCR repertoire library preparation and sequencing were carried out by different laboratories using diverse techniques. Blood TCR repertoires of about 5 healthy adults were deeply sequenced to estimate repertoire size and the extent of clonotype sharing between individuals. Each donor's leukapheresis produced roughly between about 0.8 and 10 billion PBMCs. For each donor, CD4 naive and CD4 memory were each run on three plates, CD8 naive on two plates, and CD8 memory on one plate. On the study overall, not on this receptor specifically: When a handful of donors were compared, the shared fraction of clonotypes was about 5.2% for naive CD4, approximately 3.5% for naive CD8, 2% to 2.5% for memory CD4, and 0.35% to 0.4% for memory CD8. Sampling was restricted to blood, and TCR repertoires in tissue are likely to differ from TCR repertoires in blood. Rarefaction of sorted-subset datasets indicated incomplete sequencing despite the large sequencing depth. Pairwise subsampling indicated that sequencing depth was expected to affect the degree of clonotype sharing among donors. Naive subsets generally had larger estimated clonotype richness than memory subsets did. The small number of donors limited the genetic and exposure-history diversity represented. Clonotypes shared by all four sorted-subset donors showed higher generation probabilities than non-shared clonotypes.

TCR CDR3 regions were amplified from genomic DNA by multiplex PCR using the deep immunoSEQ assay. For each cell subset, the extracted genomic DNA was distributed evenly across all wells of several immunoSEQ 96-well plates, and each plate served as one replicate. For sorted subsets, each replicate PCR was loaded with approximately 0.2 ug genomic DNA, equivalent to 30,000 to 35,000 T cell genomes. Purified libraries were measured with a Qubit 3.0 fluorometer, size-checked on a Bioanalyzer 2100, and measured again with the KAPA Library Quantification kit. Every immunoSEQ 96-well plate was sequenced on a separate single-read 150-cycle Illumina NextSeq 550 flow cell. In the original analysis: The immunoSEQ output contained only junctional sequences without quality scores, so filtering could not match that applied to full-length reads. Sequences were annotated with PyIR, a Python wrapper for IgBLAST v1.9, using IMGT germline references to assign V/J genes and CDR3. Reads were filtered out if the reads had weak V/J assignments (E-value above 1e-6), no CDR3, stop codons, out-of-frame junctions, or ambiguous translated residues. V3J clonotypes were defined as sequences sharing the same inferred V gene, J gene, and CDR3 amino acid sequence. The percentage overlap between two repertoires was calculated by dividing the number of shared unique clonotypes by the size of the smaller repertoire. Repertoire richness was assessed with RTK rarefaction, the Chao1 estimator, and Recon v2.1 estimates of unobserved clonotypes. Generation probabilities for all TCRbeta clonotypes obtained by the gDNA method from four donors were computed using OLGA. This immuneACCESS table, as held by TCRdb, lists in-frame sequences with V and J called but not all clones. Of the missing ones, under half trace to an unresolved V gene in checked studies; the others have no known cause. The V and J calls and clone size are taken from that table; D and trimming were inferred from the DNA. In this sample the table shows approximately 530,000 clones, 95% to 96% of which occur a single time. Of the sample, 0.05% to 0.08% is held by the ten largest clones.

Details on this clone: The antigen it binds to is not known. The input lacks base qualities; no much larger clone sits a single base away.

Trimming costs V 8 bases and J 2 bases, and their ends lie 13 bases apart. The CDR3 measures 13 amino acids from cysteine to phenylalanine. The sequence is cut down to CDR3 DNA, 39 bases in frame from base 1. CDR1 MDHEN and CDR2 SYDVKM were looked up in the germline V gene. The donors were healthy, HIV-negative adults who had no recently reported acute infections or vaccinations. Every donor was a Caucasian adult residing in Nashville, Tennessee, USA. CD4+ T cells were enriched by magnetic negative selection, after which naive cells were positively selected on CD45RA and the negative fraction was taken as the memory subset. After blood collection by leukapheresis, PBMCs were isolated using Ficoll-Histopaque density gradient centrifugation and then cryopreserved in the vapor phase of liquid nitrogen. Analytical flow cytometry was used to check the purity and quantity of every magnetically sorted T cell population. From each sorted fraction, genomic DNA was isolated and quantified by UV absorbance on a Nanodrop 2000c.

The chain employs TRBV28 and TRBJ2-7; TRBD1 could be the D gene, as 6 bases match. The TCR sequence derives from a woman aged 25-40 years in good health. The source material was naive CD4+ T cells sorted from blood. The cell subset or site tag for this specimen amounts to: CD45RA+ positively selected. The DNA is TGTGCCAGCTTTAGACAGGACACCTACGAGCAGTACTTC. It translates as CASFRQDTYEQYF. This CDR3, with the reference TRBV28 and TRBJ2-7 proteins standing in past its ends, gives the full variable domain DVKVTQSSRYLVKRTGEKVFLECVQDMDHENMFWYRQDPGLGLRLIYFSYDVKMKEKGDIPEGYSVSREKKERFSLILESASTNQTSMYLCASFRQDTYEQYFGPGTRLTVT.